Each of the 29 T cell receptor beta chains below was sequenced from the same sample in a study of a mutant IDH1 vaccine in newly diagnosed glioma. These TCRs' antigens remain unknown. Profiling relied on immunoSEQ multiplex PCR, and the TCRdb table lists in-frame clones only, not all of them. This repertoire shows around 23,000 clones, 77% found once; its top ten account for roughly a tenth. Time point described: week 5, during vaccination. A 20-mer mutant IDH1 peptide at 300 ug was injected subcutaneously with topical imiquimod. Sequenced here: PBMCs, sampled from a glioma patient whose treatment included an IDH1 peptide vaccine. These receptors all come from a man aged 40-50 years with glioma.

This clone showed up just a few times. The V call is TRBV6-4, the J call TRBJ1-2, with 7 bases matching TRBD1. The CDR3 consists of 15 residues. Germline V lookup: CDR1 MRHNA, CDR2 SNTAGT. V lost 2 bases, J lost 4 bases, and 7 bases stayed unmatched. CDR3 DNA sequence: TGTGCCAGCAGTGACACAACGACAGGGCTCTATGGCTACACCTTC. Amino acid sequence: CASSDTTTGLYGYTF.

The chain has TRBV29-1 and TRBJ2-7, with 9 bases matching TRBD1. The germline CDR1 and CDR2 sequences are SQVTM and ANQGSEA. The CDR3 covers 15 residues. V dropped 6 bases and J dropped 4; count of bases not matched to a gene: 13. The CDR3 DNA follows: TGCAGCGTAGCGGACAGGGGACTCCTCGTTTACGAGCAGTACTTC. Amino acids: CSVADRGLLVYEQYF.

This chain uses TRBV7-2 with TRBJ1-1; D gene ambiguous. Germline V gives CDR1 SGHTA, CDR2 FQGNSA. V gave up 1 base and J gave up 0 bases, with 9 bases separating them. The CDR3 length is 15 residues. The DNA for the CDR3 is TGTGCCAGCAGCTTAGAGGGAGGAATGAACACTGAAGCTTTCTTT. Translation gives CASSLEGGMNTEAFF.

CDR3 sequence: CASSVETGYSGNTIYF. The CDR3 DNA is TGTGCCAGCAGCGTAGAGACAGGGTACTCTGGAAACACCATATATTTT. The chain combines TRBV9 with TRBJ1-3; 7 positions match TRBD1. The junction had 3 bases not matched to a gene; V was cut back by 0 bases and J by 0 bases. Germline V gene sequence: CDR1 SGDLS, CDR2 YYNGEE. The CDR3 is 16 residues long.

The V and J genes are TRBV19 and TRBJ2-1; TRBD1 matches at 9 bases. Germline CDR1 reads LNHDA; CDR2 reads SQIVND (reference sequence). V lost 5 bases, J lost 5 bases, and 10 bases stayed unmatched. This CDR3 contains 16 residues. The CDR3 reads CASSGTGTGPHNEQFF. The CDR3 bases are TGTGCCAGTAGTGGGACCGGGACAGGGCCCCACAATGAGCAGTTCTTC.

The gene calls are TRBV13 and TRBJ2-7; TRBD1 matches 9 bases. J lost 2 bases, V lost 5 bases, and 7 bases had no gene match. The CDR3 covers 15 residues. The germline CDR1 and CDR2 sequences are PRHDT and FYEKMQ (reference sequence). This CDR3 reads CASSPPGQGAYEQYF. CDR3 nucleotides: TGTGCCAGCAGCCCCCCGGGACAGGGAGCCTACGAGCAGTACTTC.

CDR3 region: CASSYGTASYEQYF. The DNA for the CDR3 is TGCGCCAGCAGTTATGGGACAGCCTCCTACGAGCAGTACTTC. The chain has TRBV5-1 and TRBJ2-7; 7 bases fit TRBD1. Per germline, CDR1 SGHRS and CDR2 YFSETQ. Losses at the gene ends were 5 bases for V and 0 bases for J; bases not matched to a gene: 5. This CDR3 contains 14 residues.

J is TRBJ1-1 and V is TRBV5-3, with a tentative D call TRBD1 (6 bases). TRBV5-3 is an ORF, and what it does is uncertain. Trimming pared 5 bases from V and 4 bases from J, leaving 15 bases between. This CDR3 is built from 14 residues. This CDR3 reads CARRQGSVTTEAFF. The CDR3 bases are TGTGCCAGAAGACAGGGCTCCGTAACCACTGAAGCTTTCTTT.

This clone was seen only once. The J gene is TRBJ1-5, the V gene TRBV6-5; TRBD1 matches 7 bases. The germline V gene encodes CDR1 MNHEY and CDR2 SVGAGI. The CDR3 has 15 residues. V lost 5 bases and J lost 4; bases outside the gene matches: 8. CDR3 bases: TGTGCCAGCAGTCCCACAGGGGAGGGGAATCAGCCCCAGCATTTT. Protein: CASSPTGEGNQPQHF.

The J gene is TRBJ2-1, the V gene TRBV11-3; TRBD1 matches at 10 bases. With V trimmed by 0 bases and J by 10 bases, 3 bases remained unmatched. The CDR3 loop spans 14 amino acids. The germline CDR1 and CDR2 sequences are SGHNT and YENEEA. Here the CDR3 reads CASSLEGTGDEQFF. The CDR3, as DNA: TGTGCCAGCAGCTTAGAAGGGACAGGGGACGAGCAGTTCTTC.

The chain employs TRBV7-9 and TRBJ1-1, with D tentatively TRBD1 (6 bases). The length of the CDR3 is 16 residues. CDR1 is SEHNR, CDR2 FQNEAQ, per germline (reference sequence). With 5 bases removed from V and 3 bases from J, the gap between germline ends came to 19 bases. The DNA for the CDR3 is TGTGCCAGCAGCCAAACGGGTGCAGGGGTCTACACTGAAGCTTTCTTT. Translated, it gives CASSQTGAGVYTEAFF.

V gene TRBV11-2 combines with J gene TRBJ2-3; no clear D gene. The CDR3 sequence is 14 residues long. The germline V and J ends were trimmed by 1 base and 3 bases, with 8 bases remaining between them. The germline gives CDR1 SGHAT, CDR2 FQNNGV. CDR3 amino acids: CASSLAVPTDTQYF. CDR3 bases: TGTGCCAGCAGCTTAGCGGTTCCAACAGATACGCAGTATTTT.

This chain links TRBV11-1 with TRBJ2-1, with 7 bases fitting TRBD2. The CDR3 contains 14 residues. V gave up 2 bases and J gave up 2 bases; unmatched junction bases: 0. Germline CDR1 reads SGHAT; CDR2 reads FQDESV (reference sequence). CDR3 sequence: CASSLSGTYNEQFF. CDR3 coding DNA: TGTGCCAGCAGCTTAAGCGGGACCTACAATGAGCAGTTCTTC.

This chain joins TRBV5-1 and TRBJ2-4; D might be TRBD2 (5 bases). Germline V CDR1 and CDR2: SGHRS, YFSETQ. Trimming removed 2 bases from V and 10 bases from J, with 10 bases in between. The CDR3 is 12 amino acids. The CDR3 sequence: CASSLEGWIQYF. The CDR3 region has the DNA TGCGCCAGCAGCTTAGAGGGTTGGATTCAGTACTTC.

The V gene is TRBV28, the J gene TRBJ2-2, with 9 bases lining up with TRBD2. The CDR3 is 19 residues long. Germline V gene sequence: CDR1 MDHEN, CDR2 SYDVKM. Trimming at V came to 2 bases and at J to 0 bases, leaving 10 bases not matched to a gene. The CDR3 bases are TGTGCCAGCAGTTTACCTGGACTAGCGCTAAACTCGAACACCGGGGAGCTGTTTTTT. This encodes CASSLPGLALNSNTGELFF.

V and J are TRBV6-1 and TRBJ2-7, with 7 positions matching TRBD1. The germline gives CDR1 MNHNS, CDR2 SASEGT. This CDR3 is 15 amino acids long. V lost 1 base to trimming and J lost 3 bases; unmatched junction nucleotides: 6. The DNA of the CDR3 is TGTGCCAGCAGTGAAGATGACAGGGTAGTCTACGAGCAGTACTTC. The encoded protein is CASSEDDRVVYEQYF.

The chain couples TRBV27 to TRBJ2-3, with D hard to call. The CDR3 has 15 residues. V lost 3 bases, J lost 1 base, and 11 bases lay in between. The V gene's germline CDR1 is MNHEY and CDR2 SMNVEV (reference sequence). This CDR3 reads CASSFDSVGTDTQYF. The CDR3 DNA follows: TGTGCCAGCAGTTTCGACTCAGTGGGCACAGATACGCAGTATTTT.

The genes are TRBV7-2 and TRBJ2-1, with D uncertain. This CDR3 has 13 amino acids. V lost 5 bases and J lost 15, with 20 bases in between. Germline loops: CDR1 SGHTA, CDR2 FQGNSA. The CDR3 nucleotides read TGTGCCAGCAGCACTCGGGCCTCACCCGGGTTGTTCTTC. This gives the protein CASSTRASPGLFF.

The chain joins TRBV29-1 to TRBJ2-7; D not resolved. V lost 4 bases, J lost 3 bases, and 7 bases lay in between. CDR3 size: 11 residues. Germline lookup yields CDR1 SQVTM and CDR2 ANQGSEA. The CDR3 protein is CSVVGNYEQYF. The CDR3 nucleotides read TGCAGCGTTGTGGGTAACTACGAGCAGTACTTC.

V usage is TRBV2 and J usage is TRBJ1-6; the match to TRBD1 covers 7 bases. The CDR3 contains 15 residues. Per germline, CDR1 SNHLY and CDR2 FYNNEI. V lost 3 bases and J lost 7; bases outside the gene matches: 6. CDR3 in amino acids: CASSEAGTVNSPLHF. The CDR3 coding sequence is TGTGCCAGCAGTGAGGCCGGGACAGTAAATTCACCCCTCCACTTT.

The chain combines TRBV20-1 with TRBJ2-5; the D is unclear. The tail of the sequence fits TRBJ2-7 better, so the J call may be wrong. Germline V gene sequence: CDR1 DFQATT, CDR2 SNEGSKA (reference sequence). The CDR3 runs to 9 residues. CDR3 sequence reads: CSAQDEQYF. CDR3 nucleotides: TGCAGTGCTCAGGACGAGCAGTACTTC.

The chain links TRBV14 to TRBJ2-7, with a tentative D call TRBD2 (5 bases). The V gene's germline CDR1 is SGHDN and CDR2 FVKESK. CDR3 length: 13 residues. V lost 5 bases and J 2 bases, leaving 10 bases between the germline ends. As DNA, the CDR3 is TGTGCCAGCAGCAACCGGGGAACCTACGAGCAGTACTTC. Amino acid sequence: CASSNRGTYEQYF. The whole variable domain, remainder taken from reference TRBV14 and TRBJ2-7, is EAGVTQFPSHSVIEKGQTVTLRCDPISGHDNLYWYRRVMGKEIKFLLHFVKESKQDESGMPNNRFLAERTGGTYSTLKVQPAELEDSGVYFCASSNRGTYEQYFGPGTRLTVT.

With respect to this clone: In the same sample, other DNA sequences code for this CDR3. CDR3 coding DNA: TGTGCCAGCTCACCGAGGGGACAGCTACGAGAAGGCTACACCTTC. Its protein is CASSPRGQLREGYTF. V gene TRBV18 combines with J gene TRBJ1-2; TRBD1 agrees at 7 bases. V dropped 3 bases and J dropped 8; count of bases not matched to a gene: 12. Per germline, CDR1 KGHSH and CDR2 LQKENI. This CDR3 spans 15 amino acids.

The gene calls are TRBV27 and TRBJ1-1; 8 bases fit TRBD1. Germline V gene sequence: CDR1 MNHEY, CDR2 SMNVEV (reference sequence). The junction had 6 bases not matched to a gene; V was cut back by 6 bases and J by 3 bases. This CDR3 region has 14 residues. The CDR3 protein is CASSRTGRDTEAFF. CDR3 in DNA: TGTGCCAGCAGCAGGACAGGGAGGGACACTGAAGCTTTCTTT.

The chain employs TRBV7-8 and TRBJ1-4; D is uncertain. CDR3 length equals 15 residues. Germline lookup yields CDR1 SGHVS and CDR2 FQNEAQ. V lost 0 bases and J lost 4, with 9 bases in between. CDR3 nucleotides: TGTGCCAGCAGCTTAGCACGGGGTCTTAATGAAAAACTGTTTTTT. This gives the protein CASSLARGLNEKLFF. The variable domain in full, with the rest retrieved from reference TRBV7-8 and TRBJ1-4, is GAGVSQSPRYKVAKRGQDVALRCDPISGHVSLFWYQQALGQGPEFLTYFQNEAQLDKSGLPSDRFFAERPEGSVSTLKIQRTQQEDSAVYLCASSLARGLNEKLFFGSGTQLSVL.

The sample holds a few counts of this clone. The chain links TRBV29-1 to TRBJ2-1; the D gene is possibly TRBD1 (7 bases). Deletions cut 3 bases from V and 7 bases from J, with 16 bases between. This CDR3 region has 14 residues. Germline assignment: CDR1 SQVTM and CDR2 ANQGSEA. CDR3: CSVDQGGPGNEQFF. The CDR3 bases are TGCAGCGTTGATCAGGGGGGCCCCGGGAATGAGCAGTTCTTC.

In DNA, the CDR3 is TGTGCCAGTAGTATGACAGTCGATGGCAATCAGCCCCAGCATTTT. Amino acids: CASSMTVDGNQPQHF. The chain combines TRBV19 with TRBJ1-5; a weak D match, TRBD1 (5 bases). CDR1 is LNHDA, CDR2 SQIVND, per germline (reference sequence). The V end lost 3 bases, the J end lost 2 bases, and 11 bases lay between the germline ends. This CDR3 is built from 15 residues.

The chain carries TRBV18 and TRBJ1-4; 7 bases align to TRBD1. J was trimmed by 5 bases and V by 3 bases; bases with no gene match: 6. The germline CDR1 and CDR2 sequences are KGHSH and LQKENI. This CDR3 region has 15 residues. The CDR3 DNA reads as TGTGCCAGCTCACCGCAGGGGGGAAACAATGAAAAACTGTTTTTT. Translating gives CASSPQGGNNEKLFF.

The chain employs TRBV5-1 and TRBJ1-6, with D possibly TRBD1 on 6 matching bases. The length of the CDR3 is 14 residues. V gave up 4 bases and J gave up 4 bases, with 9 bases separating them. Germline V gene sequence: CDR1 SGHRS, CDR2 YFSETQ. The DNA of the CDR3 is TGCGCCAGCAGCCTGGACAGTTATAATTCACCCCTCCACTTT. It codes for CASSLDSYNSPLHF.